The present T cell receptor (beta chain) was sequenced within a study of cytomegalovirus exposure and HLA in healthy donors. Study summary: Previous work identified roughly 120 million unique TCR beta sequences from roughly 180 million T cells. Overall study findings and caveats: In a later analysis, at a false discovery rate of 0.05, 17,000 or so TCR beta sequences were associated with HLA alleles.

Germline values: CDR1 SGHDT, CDR2 YYEEEE. V was shortened by 5 bases and J by 0 bases, with 7 bases between the two germline ends. This CDR3 region has 13 residues. This clone occurred a few times. Its antigen is unknown. The PCR used 60 Vbeta and 13 Jbeta primers. Method: immunoSEQ multiplex PCR; TCRdb's copy keeps in-frame clones and lacks some. The table records some 120,000 clones, roughly 75% of them present only once. The sequenced sample consisted of PBMCs. This clonotype originated in a man between 25 and 39 years old in good health and CMV-seronegative. The rearrangement links TRBV5-6 to TRBJ2-3; weak D call: TRBD1 (5 bases). CDR3 sequence (DNA): TGTGCCAGCAGGCAGGGAAGCACAGATACGCAGTATTTT. Protein: CASRQGSTDTQYF.